The T cell receptor (beta chain) described here comes from a study of CD8 T cells in Susac syndrome. In blood CD8+ and CD4+ T cells, TCR beta underwent sequencing. FACS was used to enrich TEMRA cells, whereas the CD8+ and CD4+ T cells were obtained by negative isolation. With random hexamers, about 0.45 to 1 ug RNA was reverse transcribed. Coverage of TCR beta CDR3 amplification by immunoSEQ multiplex PCR extended to 54 Vbeta and 13 Jbeta. In TCRdb, the immunoSEQ multiplex PCR reads were re-called with MiXCR into one record per CDR3 protein. The data hold about 250,000 distinct CDR3 sequences, with around 95% observed a single time. The CDR3 is made up of 10 amino acids. Between the trimmed V and J ends, which lost 3 bases and 7 bases, there was a span of 2 bases.

This chain links TRBV12-3 or TRBV12-4 with TRBJ2-3; D not certain. The clonotype originates from a human donor with multiple sclerosis. The sequenced sample was CD4+ T cells from PBMCs. The CDR3 loop is CASSFNTQYF. CDR3 nucleotide sequence: TGTGCCAGCAGTTTCAATACGCAGTATTTT.